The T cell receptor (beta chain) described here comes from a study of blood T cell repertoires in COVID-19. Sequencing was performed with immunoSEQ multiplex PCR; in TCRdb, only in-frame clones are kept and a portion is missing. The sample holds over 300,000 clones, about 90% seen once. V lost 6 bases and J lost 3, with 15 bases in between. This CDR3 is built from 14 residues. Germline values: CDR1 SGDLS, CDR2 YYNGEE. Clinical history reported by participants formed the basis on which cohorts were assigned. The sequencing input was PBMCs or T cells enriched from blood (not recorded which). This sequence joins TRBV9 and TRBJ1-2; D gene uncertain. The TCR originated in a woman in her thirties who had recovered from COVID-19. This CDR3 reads CASTLGMTDYGYTF. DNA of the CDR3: TGTGCCAGCACCCTAGGAATGACGGACTATGGCTACACCTTC.